The 23 T cell receptor beta chains in this list originate from one sample, sequenced in a study of cytomegalovirus exposure and HLA in healthy donors. This PCR relied on a set of 60 Vbeta primers and 13 Jbeta primers. Sequencing used immunoSEQ multiplex PCR; TCRdb keeps in-frame clones, though not all of them. Reported are over 40,000 clones; the ten largest clones contain 2% to 2.5%. The sequencing sample was made of PBMCs. The receptors derive from a woman in her 40s in good health and CMV-seronegative.

The gene calls are TRBV7-9 and TRBJ2-5; perhaps TRBD1 as D (6 bases). V lost 5 bases to trimming and J lost 2 bases, with 15 bases between them. CDR1 is SEHNR and CDR2 is FQNEAQ in the germline V gene (reference sequence). This CDR3 is built from 15 residues. The CDR3 loop is CASSARLGQQETQYF. The CDR3, as DNA: TGTGCCAGCAGCGCCCGTTTAGGACAGCAAGAGACCCAGTACTTC.

The chain carries TRBV9 and TRBJ2-1, with D uncertain. Trimming left V 0 bases short and J 1 base short, with 8 bases between. This CDR3 region has 15 residues. Germline V gene sequence: CDR1 SGDLS, CDR2 YYNGEE. In DNA form, the CDR3 reads TGTGCCAGCAGCGTAGACATTCAATCCTACAATGAGCAGTTCTTC. Protein: CASSVDIQSYNEQFF.

The V call is TRBV11-2, the J call TRBJ1-2; TRBD1 matches at 8 bases. The CDR3 extends over 15 amino acids. With V trimmed by 4 bases and J by 2 bases, 6 bases remained unmatched. Germline V CDR1 and CDR2: SGHAT, FQNNGV. In DNA, the CDR3 is TGTGCCAGCAGCTCCATTAGACAGGGGAACTATGGCTACACCTTC. It is translated as CASSSIRQGNYGYTF.

The rearrangement joins TRBV30 to TRBJ2-3, with a weak D call TRBD2 (5 bases). Germline V gene data show CDR1 as GTSNPN and CDR2 as SVGIG (reference sequence). The CDR3 contains 14 residues. V lost 3 bases and J lost 1, with 11 bases in between. The CDR3 bases are TGTGCCTGGAGAGGCGGTAGCGGCACAGATACGCAGTATTTT. Amino acids: CAWRGGSGTDTQYF.

CDR3 sequence reads: CASSFDFNGKLFF. The DNA for the CDR3 is TGTGCCAGCAGCTTCGACTTTAATGGGAAACTGTTTTTT. This chain joins TRBV11-2 and TRBJ1-4; no firm D call. Germline lookup yields CDR1 SGHAT and CDR2 FQNNGV. V lost 3 bases and J 11 bases, leaving 13 bases between the germline ends. This CDR3 spans 13 amino acids.

The chain couples TRBV4-3 to TRBJ2-1; maybe TRBD1 (6 bases). The germline gives CDR1 LGHNA, CDR2 YSLEER. V was trimmed by 4 bases and J by 6 bases, leaving 16 bases between them. The CDR3 is 15 amino acids. The CDR3 loop reads CASSPDYRVGNEQFF. The CDR3 bases are TGCGCCAGCAGCCCCGACTACAGGGTGGGCAATGAGCAGTTCTTC.

V usage is TRBV7-9 and J usage is TRBJ2-1; unclear D gene. The CDR3 has 12 residues. CDR1 is SEHNR and CDR2 is FQNEAQ in the germline V gene (reference sequence). Trimming shortened V by 1 base and J by 5 bases, and 3 bases separated the two germline ends. DNA for the CDR3: TGTGCCAGCAGCTTAGTCAACAATGAGCAGTTCTTC. Translating gives CASSLVNNEQFF.

The chain couples TRBV4-2 to TRBJ2-1; 8 positions agree with TRBD2. The CDR3 runs to 18 residues. CDR1 is LGHNA, CDR2 YNFKEQ, per germline. J lost 6 bases, V lost 0 bases, and 13 bases had no gene match. The CDR3 here is CASSQELVDGSGANEQFF. The CDR3 DNA reads as TGTGCCAGCAGCCAAGAGCTAGTAGACGGTAGCGGGGCCAATGAGCAGTTCTTC.

V gene TRBV25-1 combines with J gene TRBJ1-2, with 7 bases matching TRBD1. Germline CDR1 is MGHDK and CDR2 is SYGVNS. CDR3 length: 12 amino acids. Trimming at V came to 6 bases and at J to 8 bases, leaving 6 bases not matched to a gene. The CDR3 DNA reads as TGTGCCAGCAGGACAGGGTTTTACGGCTACACCTTC. This codes for CASRTGFYGYTF.

V usage is TRBV7-2 and J usage is TRBJ2-5, with D perhaps matching TRBD2 (5 bases). This CDR3 comprises 15 residues. The germline V gene encodes CDR1 SGHTA and CDR2 FQGNSA. The germline V and J ends were trimmed by 2 bases and 0 bases, with 10 bases remaining between them. The CDR3: CASSLRSGNQETQYF. CDR3 DNA sequence: TGTGCCAGCAGCTTAAGAAGCGGTAACCAAGAGACCCAGTACTTC.

The gene calls are TRBV5-1 and TRBJ2-5; TRBD2 aligns across 10 bases. CDR1 is SGHRS, CDR2 YFSETQ, per germline. V trimming: 5 bases; J trimming: 0 bases; junction bases outside the gene matches: 4. CDR3 length: 15 amino acids. For the CDR3, the DNA is TGCGCCAGCAGACGGACTAGCGGATACCAAGAGACCCAGTACTTC. Its protein product is CASRRTSGYQETQYF.

The J gene is TRBJ2-7, the V gene TRBV11-3; D remains unclear. Germline values: CDR1 SGHNT, CDR2 YENEEA. The CDR3 is 14 residues long. Trimming took off 5 bases at V and 0 bases at J, with 11 bases between the two ends. The CDR3 is CASSPSFDSYEQYF. The CDR3 DNA reads as TGTGCCAGCAGCCCCAGTTTCGACTCCTACGAGCAGTACTTC.

The CDR3 spells CASSVDPREANEQFF. DNA of the CDR3: TGCGCCAGCAGCGTGGATCCGCGGGAAGCTAATGAGCAGTTCTTC. The V call is TRBV5-1, the J call TRBJ2-1; the D gene is possibly TRBD2 (6 bases). This CDR3 is built from 15 residues. Germline V gene sequence: CDR1 SGHRS, CDR2 YFSETQ. V was shortened by 4 bases and J by 7 bases, with 18 bases between the two germline ends.

This sequence joins TRBV2 and TRBJ2-5; 13 nucleotides agree with TRBD2. Germline values: CDR1 SNHLY, CDR2 FYNNEI. J was trimmed by 1 base and V by 2 bases; bases with no gene match: 7. The CDR3 spans 18 residues. In nucleotides, the CDR3 is TGTGCCAGCAGTGAAATGGCGACTAGCGGGGGGCTCCAAGAGACCCAGTACTTC. Translated, it gives CASSEMATSGGLQETQYF.

The V gene is TRBV4-3, the J gene TRBJ2-1; possibly TRBD2 for D (6 bases). Germline V lookup: CDR1 LGHNA, CDR2 YSLEER. V dropped 1 base and J dropped 0 bases, with 7 bases sitting between them. This CDR3 has 15 residues. Here the CDR3 reads CASSQVGGSYNEQFF. CDR3 nucleotide sequence: TGCGCCAGCAGCCAAGTGGGGGGCTCCTACAATGAGCAGTTCTTC.

This chain links TRBV4-1 with TRBJ2-1, with D tentatively TRBD2 (6 bases). Between the trimmed V and J ends, which lost 1 base and 8 bases, there was a span of 12 bases. This CDR3 is built from 14 residues. Per the germline V gene, CDR1 is MGHRA and CDR2 is YSYEKL. CDR3 protein: CASSQGRVGDEQFF. The CDR3 DNA is TGCGCCAGCAGCCAAGGGAGGGTGGGGGATGAGCAGTTCTTC.

The chain is built from TRBV29-1 and TRBJ2-1, with unresolved D. CDR3 length: 11 amino acids. Trimming stripped 6 bases from V and 4 bases from J, with 7 bases between. Germline assignment: CDR1 SQVTM and CDR2 ANQGSEA. The CDR3 is CSVAPYNEQFF. DNA for the CDR3: TGCAGCGTGGCACCGTACAATGAGCAGTTCTTC.

The chain combines TRBV5-6 with TRBJ2-7; D is perhaps TRBD2 (6 bases). Trimming took off 1 base at V and 5 bases at J, with 13 bases between the two ends. Germline-derived CDR1 and CDR2 are SGHDT and YYEEEE. This CDR3 is 14 amino acids long. Written as DNA, the CDR3 is TGTGCCAGCAGCTTGTGGGACGGAGGGAACGAGCAGTACTTC. Amino acids: CASSLWDGGNEQYF.

This rearrangement joins TRBV7-8 to TRBJ2-2; 14 positions agree with TRBD2. CDR3 length: 19 residues. From germline, CDR1 is SGHVS and CDR2 FQNEAQ. V lost 5 bases, J lost 7 bases, and 15 bases stayed unmatched. DNA for the CDR3: TGTGCCAGCAGCCCAACGCATAGGACTAGCGGGAGGAATAGCGGGGAGCTGTTTTTT. Its protein product is CASSPTHRTSGRNSGELFF.

The gene calls are TRBV5-4 and TRBJ1-1, with TRBD1 matching over 7 bases. CDR3 length: 15 amino acids. Germline CDR1 SGHNT, CDR2 YYREEE (reference sequence). V shed 0 bases, J shed 6 bases, and the junction held 8 bases outside the gene matches. Here the CDR3 reads CASSLAGGGGPEAFF. DNA for the CDR3: TGTGCCAGCAGCTTGGCCGGAGGAGGGGGCCCTGAAGCTTTCTTT. Together with reference TRBV5-4 and TRBJ1-1, the CDR3 gives the full variable domain: ETGVTQSPTHLIKTRGQQVTLRCSSQSGHNTVSWYQQALGQGPQFIFQYYREEENGRGNFPPRFSGLQFPNYSSELNVNALELDDSALYLCASSLAGGGGPEAFFGQGTRLTVV.

The chain uses TRBV6-4 and TRBJ2-1; 10 nucleotides align to TRBD2. The CDR3 is made up of 15 amino acids. Germline lookup yields CDR1 MRHNA and CDR2 SNTAGT. The junction had 9 bases not matched to a gene; V was cut back by 5 bases and J by 8 bases. CDR3 DNA: TGTGCCAGCAGTACCCTAGCGGGAGAGGTCGATGAGCAGTTCTTC. Encoded protein: CASSTLAGEVDEQFF.

As to this clone: The junction and the germline gene differ at one end; a read error may be behind it. The V and J genes are TRBV5-1 and TRBJ2-7; the D is unclear. Germline CDR1 reads SGHRS; CDR2 reads YFSETQ. The CDR3 sequence is 13 residues long. The CDR3 loop reads CASSLVQAYEQSF. The CDR3 bases are TGCGCCAGCAGCTTGGTGCAGGCCTACGAGCAGTCCTTC.

This sequence joins TRBV6-1 and TRBJ2-3; maybe TRBD1 (6 bases). V was trimmed by 2 bases and J by 6 bases, leaving 15 bases between them. This CDR3 region has 15 residues. Germline lookup yields CDR1 MNHNS and CDR2 SASEGT. The chain's CDR3 is CASSEYGNRVDTQYF. CDR3 in DNA: TGTGCCAGCAGTGAATATGGTAACAGGGTGGATACGCAGTATTTT.